The clone carrying this T cell receptor beta chain has a handful of counts. The antigen remains undetermined. This sample is drawn from a study of molecular identifiers for immune sequencing clone quantification. About the research overall: Replicates involved a five-way split of RNA from approximately 20,000 or 100,000 naive CD8 cells, with sequencing of four. Findings of the study overall: Barcode-sharing identical TCR molecules could underestimate highly expanded clone sizes. Clones above 20 RNA copies held over 99% of effector molecules, under 1% in naive cells.

Sorting recovered naive CD8 T cells on a CD8+CD4-CCR7+CD45RA+ profile. One entry per CDR3 protein results from TCRdb running MiXCR on the PCR reads. The sample shows about half a million distinct CDR3 sequences, over 20% of them seen only once. This CDR3 region has 12 residues. V dropped 4 bases and J dropped 4 bases, with 7 bases sitting between them. The germline V gene has CDR1 LNHDA and CDR2 SQIVND (reference sequence). The chain employs TRBV19 and TRBJ1-2, with D unresolved. The TCR sequence derives from a human donor in good health. Some libraries in this study had Jurkat cell RNA spiked in. Sequencing input: naive CD8+ T cells from blood, with Jurkat cell RNA spiked in. Subset specified: FACS-sorted CD8+CD4-CCR7+CD45RA+ naive T cells. CDR3 sequence: CASSNQSYGYTF. The CDR3 nucleotides read TGTGCCAGTAGTAATCAGAGCTATGGCTACACCTTC.